The rows below give T cell receptor beta chains drawn from one sample of a study of blood T cell repertoires in COVID-19. Profiling relied on immunoSEQ multiplex PCR, and the TCRdb table lists in-frame clones only, not all of them. In the table there are about 62,000 clones, 76% of which are singletons. The sequencing input was peripheral blood. The receptors originated from a woman in her forties or fifties with active or convalescent COVID-19. CDR3s include the opening cysteine and the closing phenylalanine or tryptophan. D genes are given only for firm matches. Size tells how often a clone was seen (once, few, many) or the class of an expanded clone, and some rows leave it out.

CDR3 DNA: TGTGCCAGTAGTAGGGGGATAGCGGGAGCGAACACCGGGGAGCTGTTTTTT; CDR3 protein: CASSRGIAGANTGELFF; J gene: TRBJ2-2; D gene: TRBD2; V gene: TRBV19; clone size: -
CDR3 DNA: TGTGCCAGCAGCTTATATGGGGGGAGGCCTTCCTACAATGAGCAGTTCTTC; CDR3 protein: CASSLYGGRPSYNEQFF; J gene: TRBJ2-1; D gene: -; V gene: TRBV7-9; clone size: -
CDR3 DNA: TGCAGCGTTTATGGACTAGCGAGCAATGAGCAGTTCTTC; CDR3 protein: CSVYGLASNEQFF; J gene: TRBJ2-1; D gene: TRBD2; V gene: TRBV29-1; clone size: -
CDR3 DNA: TGTGCCAGCAGCATCGGGACACCGAATTCACCCCTCCACTTT; CDR3 protein: CASSIGTPNSPLHF; J gene: TRBJ1-6; D gene: -; V gene: TRBV7-2; clone size: -
CDR3 DNA: TGTGCCAGTAGTATAGTCATAGCGGCCAATGAGCAGTTCTTC; CDR3 protein: CASSIVIAANEQFF; J gene: TRBJ2-1; D gene: -; V gene: TRBV19; clone size: -
CDR3 DNA: TGTGCCAGCTCACCAGACGGGACTTATGGCTACACCTTC; CDR3 protein: CASSPDGTYGYTF; J gene: TRBJ1-2; D gene: -; V gene: TRBV18; clone size: -
CDR3 DNA: TGTGCCAGCAGTTTCGCCCCGGAGGGTACAGATACGCAGTATTTT; CDR3 protein: CASSFAPEGTDTQYF; J gene: TRBJ2-3; D gene: -; V gene: TRBV27; clone size: -
CDR3 DNA: TGTGCCAGCAGTTACCATACCGGGACAGGGGGAAGGGGCTACACCTTC; CDR3 protein: CASSYHTGTGGRGYTF; J gene: TRBJ1-2; D gene: TRBD1; V gene: TRBV6-5; clone size: -
CDR3 DNA: TGTGCCAGCAGTTTGAGAGTAGCGGGGCTCCAAGAGACCCAGTACTTC; CDR3 protein: CASSLRVAGLQETQYF; J gene: TRBJ2-5; D gene: TRBD2; V gene: TRBV27; clone size: -
CDR3 DNA: TGCAGTGCTAGTGTGCCCGGGACTAGCTCCTCGGAGCAGTACTTC; CDR3 protein: CSASVPGTSSSEQYF; J gene: TRBJ2-7; D gene: TRBD2; V gene: TRBV20-1; clone size: -
CDR3 DNA: TGTGCCAGCAGTGGCTCCCCGACTAGTTCCGAAGAGACCCAGTACTTC; CDR3 protein: CASSGSPTSSEETQYF; J gene: TRBJ2-5; D gene: -; V gene: TRBV2; clone size: -
CDR3 DNA: TGTGCCAGCTCTCAACGGACGGACACAGGGCCCCAGCATTTT; CDR3 protein: CASSQRTDTGPQHF; J gene: TRBJ1-5; D gene: -; V gene: TRBV18; clone size: -
CDR3 DNA: TGTGCCAGCAGCCCCGACAGCGGGGCGTCGGGAAACACCATATATTTT; CDR3 protein: CASSPDSGASGNTIYF; J gene: TRBJ1-3; D gene: -; V gene: TRBV3-1/TRBV3-2; clone size: -
CDR3 DNA: TGTGCCAGCTCATCAACAGGGGATGCTGAAGCTTTCTTT; CDR3 protein: CASSSTGDAEAFF; J gene: TRBJ1-1; D gene: TRBD1; V gene: TRBV18; clone size: -
CDR3 DNA: TGTGCCAGCAGCCAGGGACTAGCGGAGTACAATGAGCAGTTCTTC; CDR3 protein: CASSQGLAEYNEQFF; J gene: TRBJ2-1; D gene: TRBD2; V gene: TRBV7-9; clone size: large
CDR3 DNA: TGCGCCAGCGGCCCTCTTGGGGAGTACGAGCAGTACTTC; CDR3 protein: CASGPLGEYEQYF; J gene: TRBJ2-7; D gene: -; V gene: TRBV23-1; clone size: -
CDR3 DNA: TGTGCCACCAGTGATTCCCGGGAGGACTACACCTTC; CDR3 protein: CATSDSREDYTF; J gene: TRBJ1-2; D gene: -; V gene: TRBV24-1; clone size: -
CDR3 DNA: TGTGCCACCAGCAGAGGGCCCGCCGGGGGGCAGTTCTTC; CDR3 protein: CATSRGPAGGQFF; J gene: TRBJ2-1; D gene: -; V gene: TRBV15; clone size: -
CDR3 DNA: TGTGCCAGTAGTATTCCGGGACAGGGGCATCAGCCCCAGCATTTT; CDR3 protein: CASSIPGQGHQPQHF; J gene: TRBJ1-5; D gene: TRBD1; V gene: TRBV19; clone size: -
CDR3 DNA: TGCAGCGTGGGGGGATCCTACGAGCAGTACTTC; CDR3 protein: CSVGGSYEQYF; J gene: TRBJ2-7; D gene: -; V gene: TRBV29-1; clone size: -
CDR3 DNA: TGTGCCAGCAGCCAGGCTGGGGAGCTGTTTTTT; CDR3 protein: CASSQAGELFF; J gene: TRBJ2-2; D gene: -; V gene: TRBV3-1/TRBV3-2; clone size: -
CDR3 DNA: TGTGCCAGCGGAGGGGCCGTCCTTAACACCGGGGAGCTGTTTTTT; CDR3 protein: CASGGAVLNTGELFF; J gene: TRBJ2-2; D gene: -; V gene: TRBV6-5; clone size: -
CDR3 DNA: TGTGCCAGCAGGGAAGGGACAGGCTACTACGAGCAGTACTTC; CDR3 protein: CASREGTGYYEQYF; J gene: TRBJ2-7; D gene: TRBD1; V gene: TRBV2; clone size: once
CDR3 DNA: TGTGCCAGCAGCGCCCCTAGCTCCTACAATGAGCAGTTCTTC; CDR3 protein: CASSAPSSYNEQFF; J gene: TRBJ2-1; D gene: -; V gene: TRBV5-4; clone size: -
CDR3 DNA: TGTGCCAGCACCCCACGGGGTTCGCGGGATAATTCACCCCTCCACTTT; CDR3 protein: CASTPRGSRDNSPLHF; J gene: TRBJ1-6; D gene: -; V gene: TRBV9; clone size: -
CDR3 DNA: TGTGCCAGCTCACCCCAGACAGGGAACGACGCTTACTATGGCTACACCTTC; CDR3 protein: CASSPQTGNDAYYGYTF; J gene: TRBJ1-2; D gene: TRBD1; V gene: TRBV18; clone size: -
CDR3 DNA: TGTGCCACCAGTGATTGGATCGGGAGGGCCAGCGAGCAGTACTTC; CDR3 protein: CATSDWIGRASEQYF; J gene: TRBJ2-7; D gene: TRBD2; V gene: TRBV24-1; clone size: -
CDR3 DNA: TGTGCCAGCTCACCCACGCGGGAGCCGGGCTACACCTTC; CDR3 protein: CASSPTREPGYTF; J gene: TRBJ1-2; D gene: -; V gene: TRBV18; clone size: -
CDR3 DNA: TGTGCCAGCAGCCCCAGGGACAGGGGAATTGGAAACACCATATATTTT; CDR3 protein: CASSPRDRGIGNTIYF; J gene: TRBJ1-3; D gene: TRBD1; V gene: TRBV7-9; clone size: -
CDR3 DNA: TGTGCCACCACGGGGGAAAACTATGGCTACACCTTC; CDR3 protein: CATTGENYGYTF; J gene: TRBJ1-2; D gene: -; V gene: TRBV28; clone size: -
CDR3 DNA: TGTGCCAGCAGCCAATGGATGGACACCTATGCCAAGAACACTGAAGCTTTCTTT; CDR3 protein: CASSQWMDTYAKNTEAFF; J gene: TRBJ1-1; D gene: -; V gene: TRBV7-8; clone size: -
CDR3 DNA: TGCCCCTCTCTAGGGGGACGTTACACCGGGGAGCTGTTTTTT; CDR3 protein: CPSLGGRYTGELFF; J gene: TRBJ2-2; D gene: -; V gene: TRBV4-3; clone size: -
CDR3 DNA: TGTGCCAGCAGACCGACAGGCGGCAATCAGCCCCAGCATTTT; CDR3 protein: CASRPTGGNQPQHF; J gene: TRBJ1-5; D gene: -; V gene: TRBV27; clone size: -
CDR3 DNA: TGTGCCAGCAGTTTCCGGGACTCTAGCGAGCAGTACTTC; CDR3 protein: CASSFRDSSEQYF; J gene: TRBJ2-7; D gene: -; V gene: TRBV6-2/TRBV6-3; clone size: -
CDR3 DNA: TGTGCCAGCAGTAACCCCCAGGGGCGGACTGAAGCTTTCTTT; CDR3 protein: CASSNPQGRTEAFF; J gene: TRBJ1-1; D gene: -; V gene: TRBV6-2/TRBV6-3; clone size: -
CDR3 DNA: TGTGCCAGTAGCCGGCCCGGGGGAGGCGAGCAGTACTTC; CDR3 protein: CASSRPGGGEQYF; J gene: TRBJ2-7; D gene: -; V gene: TRBV7-8; clone size: -
CDR3 DNA: TGTGCCAGCAGCCTTACAGGGGGCGGGAATTCACCCCTCCACTTT; CDR3 protein: CASSLTGGGNSPLHF; J gene: TRBJ1-6; D gene: TRBD1; V gene: TRBV11-2; clone size: -
CDR3 DNA: TGTGCCAGCAGCTTATCGGGCGAGCAGTACTTC; CDR3 protein: CASSLSGEQYF; J gene: TRBJ2-7; D gene: -; V gene: TRBV7-9; clone size: -
CDR3 DNA: TGTGCCAGCAGCCCCACTTTGAACTATGGCTACACCTTC; CDR3 protein: CASSPTLNYGYTF; J gene: TRBJ1-2; D gene: -; V gene: TRBV4-2; clone size: few
CDR3 DNA: TGTGCCAGCAGCTCTCGCGGTCTTATACTAGCCAAAAACATTCAGTACTTC; CDR3 protein: CASSSRGLILAKNIQYF; J gene: TRBJ2-4; D gene: -; V gene: TRBV21-1; clone size: -
CDR3 DNA: TGTGCCAGCAGCTTAGACGTGCTCGGGAAACCGCAGTTCTTC; CDR3 protein: CASSLDVLGKPQFF; J gene: TRBJ2-1; D gene: -; V gene: TRBV11-2; clone size: -
CDR3 DNA: TGCGCCAGCCGTTCCTTAAGCGGGAGGCTACACCAAAAGGAGCTGTTTTTT; CDR3 protein: CASRSLSGRLHQKELFF; J gene: TRBJ2-2; D gene: TRBD2; V gene: TRBV4-1; clone size: -
CDR3 DNA: TGTGCCAGCAGTTTCCAGGGTAACTATGGCTACACCTTC; CDR3 protein: CASSFQGNYGYTF; J gene: TRBJ1-2; D gene: -; V gene: TRBV27; clone size: few
CDR3 DNA: TGCGCCAGCACCGGAAGCGGGAGAGGCGCCTACAATGAGCAGTTCTTC; CDR3 protein: CASTGSGRGAYNEQFF; J gene: TRBJ2-1; D gene: TRBD2; V gene: TRBV10-1; clone size: few
CDR3 DNA: TGTGCCAGCAGTGCGGGACTAGCGGTATACAATGAGCAGTTCTTC; CDR3 protein: CASSAGLAVYNEQFF; J gene: TRBJ2-1; D gene: TRBD2; V gene: TRBV28; clone size: -
CDR3 DNA: TGTGCCAGCAGCACTCTAAGCGGGAGGGGGTGGACAGATACGCAGTATTTT; CDR3 protein: CASSTLSGRGWTDTQYF; J gene: TRBJ2-3; D gene: TRBD2; V gene: TRBV7-2; clone size: -
CDR3 DNA: TGTGCCAGCAGCCATTCACGACAGGGAGAGCAGTACTTC; CDR3 protein: CASSHSRQGEQYF; J gene: TRBJ2-7; D gene: TRBD1; V gene: TRBV3-1/TRBV3-2; clone size: -
CDR3 DNA: TGTGCCAGCAGTTTCACAGGGAACACTGAAGCTTTCTTT; CDR3 protein: CASSFTGNTEAFF; J gene: TRBJ1-1; D gene: -; V gene: TRBV12-3/TRBV12-4; clone size: -